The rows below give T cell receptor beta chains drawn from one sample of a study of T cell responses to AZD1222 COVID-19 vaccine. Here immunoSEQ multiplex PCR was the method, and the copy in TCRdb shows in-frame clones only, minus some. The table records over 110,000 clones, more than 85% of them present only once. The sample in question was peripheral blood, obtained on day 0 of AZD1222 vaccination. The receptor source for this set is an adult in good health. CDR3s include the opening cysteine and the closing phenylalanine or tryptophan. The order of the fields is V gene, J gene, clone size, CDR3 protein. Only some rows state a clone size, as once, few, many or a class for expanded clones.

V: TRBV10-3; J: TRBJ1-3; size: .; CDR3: CATRGSGNTIYF
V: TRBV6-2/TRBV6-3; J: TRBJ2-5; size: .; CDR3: CASSYAGGAGETQYF
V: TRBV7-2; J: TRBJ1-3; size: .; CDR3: CASSPSGGPGNTIYF
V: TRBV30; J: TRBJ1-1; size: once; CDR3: CAWSPPRNTEAFF
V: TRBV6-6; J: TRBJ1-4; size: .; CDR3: CASSGQIGDEKLFF
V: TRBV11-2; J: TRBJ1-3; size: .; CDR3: CASSLVRGPRDTIYF
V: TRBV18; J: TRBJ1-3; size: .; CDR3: CASSPPSAGNTIYF
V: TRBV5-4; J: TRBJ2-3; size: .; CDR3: CASSLPLFSTDTQYF
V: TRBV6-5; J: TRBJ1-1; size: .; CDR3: CASSYGGASTEAFF
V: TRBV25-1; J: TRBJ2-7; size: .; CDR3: CASSDLGLADEQYF
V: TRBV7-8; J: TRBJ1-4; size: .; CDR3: CASSRQRDEKLFF
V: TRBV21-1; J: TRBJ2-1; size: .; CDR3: CASSKVPDRVKGDEQFF
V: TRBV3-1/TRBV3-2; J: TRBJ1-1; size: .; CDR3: CASSGRGLAIPEAFF
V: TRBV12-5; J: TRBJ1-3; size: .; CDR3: CASGPGHVAGNTIYF
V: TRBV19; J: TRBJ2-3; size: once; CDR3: CASSRRGTDTQYF
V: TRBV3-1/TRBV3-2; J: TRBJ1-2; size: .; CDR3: CASSLGTIRGYTF
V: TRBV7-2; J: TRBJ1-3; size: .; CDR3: CASSLAPVGGIATFNTIYF
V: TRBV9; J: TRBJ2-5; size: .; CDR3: CASSPGFGRVETQYF
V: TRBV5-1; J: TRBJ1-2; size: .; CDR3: CASSLWGTDYGYTF
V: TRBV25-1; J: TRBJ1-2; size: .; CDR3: CASSRRNWNGYTF
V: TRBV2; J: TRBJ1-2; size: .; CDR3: CASSEDRGHGYTF
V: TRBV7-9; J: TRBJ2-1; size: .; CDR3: CASSFNYGEQFF
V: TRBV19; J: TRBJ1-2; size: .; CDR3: CASSPGQSYTF
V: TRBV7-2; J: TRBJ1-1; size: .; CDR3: CASSFSAGGNTEAFF
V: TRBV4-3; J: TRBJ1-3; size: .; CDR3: CASSQDLGVLSGNTIYF
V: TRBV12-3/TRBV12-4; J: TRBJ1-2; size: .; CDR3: CASSPDGPYGYTF
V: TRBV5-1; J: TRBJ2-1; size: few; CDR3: CASSLTSGSYNEQFF
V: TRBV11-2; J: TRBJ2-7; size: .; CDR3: CASSPGLGGSYEQYF
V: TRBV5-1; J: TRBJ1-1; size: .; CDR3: CASSWDRPSLTEAFF
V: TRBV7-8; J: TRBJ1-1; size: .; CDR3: CASSRDPWNTEAFF
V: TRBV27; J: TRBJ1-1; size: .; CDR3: CASSFDPSGQGAPAFF
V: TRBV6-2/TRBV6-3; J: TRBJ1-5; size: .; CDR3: CASSDSSAPQHF
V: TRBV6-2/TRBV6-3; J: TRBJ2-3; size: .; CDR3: CASSSPGLAGAYTQYF
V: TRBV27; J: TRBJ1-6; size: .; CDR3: CASSSWTGGGYNSPLHF
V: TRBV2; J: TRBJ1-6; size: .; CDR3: CASSLDREVNLALHF
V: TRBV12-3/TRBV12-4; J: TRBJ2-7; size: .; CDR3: CASSRDYPYEQYF
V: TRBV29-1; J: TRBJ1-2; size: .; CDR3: CSVLVGTGGSGYTF
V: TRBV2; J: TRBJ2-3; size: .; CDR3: CASRQGVSDTQYF
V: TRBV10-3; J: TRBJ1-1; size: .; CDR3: CATVGVNTEAFF